A selection of T cell receptor beta chains follows, all from one sample in a study of OX40 agonist ivuxolimab in advanced cancers. Sequencing was performed with immunoSEQ multiplex PCR; in TCRdb, only in-frame clones are kept and a portion is missing. Seen here are 70,000 to 95,000 clones, 88% observed once, and the top ten hold approximately 0.71%. The material sequenced was CD4+ or CD8+ T cells sorted from blood, taken in a trial of the OX40 agonist ivuxolimab. These receptors were obtained from an adult with an advanced solid tumor such as melanoma, head and neck, liver or kidney cancer. The CDR3 runs from the conserved cysteine through the conserved F or W. A D gene is named only where the DNA matches it firmly. Size is omitted from some rows. Given values are once, few, many or a class for expanded clones.

-,TRBV5-1,-,TRBJ2-1,TGCGCCAGCAGCTGGGACCAGATCTACAATGAGCAGTTCTTC,CASSWDQIYNEQFF
TRBD1,TRBV28,-,TRBJ1-5,TGTGCCAGCAGTCCACAACCGGGACAGAATGATTATAGCAATCAGCCCCAGCATTTT,CASSPQPGQNDYSNQPQHF
-,TRBV7-3,-,TRBJ2-4,TGTGCCAGCAGCTTACGAGGTCGTGCAAACATTCAGTACTTC,CASSLRGRANIQYF
TRBD2,TRBV14,-,TRBJ2-1,TGTGCCAGCAGCTTACCGGGACTAGCGGGATCGTATGAGCAGTTCTTC,CASSLPGLAGSYEQFF
TRBD1,TRBV27,once,TRBJ2-2,TGTGCCAGTAGCCAGCGGGACAGGGTTGGCGGGGAGCTGTTTTTT,CASSQRDRVGGELFF
-,TRBV11-2,-,TRBJ2-7,TGTGCCAGCAGCCAAACTAGCTTGGGGGAGCAGTACTTC,CASSQTSLGEQYF
TRBD1,TRBV28,-,TRBJ1-5,TGTGCCAGCAGTTTACATGCAGGGGGCGGTCAGCCCCAGCATTTT,CASSLHAGGGQPQHF
-,TRBV19,few,TRBJ1-3,TGTGCCAGTAGTTCGAGGCCGGGAGGACCCTCTGGAAACACCATATATTTT,CASSSRPGGPSGNTIYF
-,TRBV19,-,TRBJ1-5,TGTGCCAGTAGTCCCTCCGGGGGGGCCCCCAATCAGCCCCAGCATTTT,CASSPSGGAPNQPQHF
-,TRBV7-2,-,TRBJ2-3,TGTGCCAGCAGCACCCCTAGGGAGTTGACAGATACGCAGTATTTT,CASSTPRELTDTQYF
-,TRBV5-1,-,TRBJ2-7,TGCGCCAGCAGCTTGGCGGAGGGGCTCGAGCAGTACTTC,CASSLAEGLEQYF
-,TRBV27,-,TRBJ2-1,TGTGCCAGCAGTTTATCCCTAGCTTGGTACAATGAGCAGTTCTTC,CASSLSLAWYNEQFF
TRBD1,TRBV6-5,-,TRBJ2-7,TGTGCCAGCAGGGGGGACAGTGCCGAGCAGTACTTC,CASRGDSAEQYF
-,TRBV27,-,TRBJ1-2,TGTGCCAGCAGTTACCAGGGGCCCTCTTATGGCTACACCTTC,CASSYQGPSYGYTF
-,TRBV5-5,few,TRBJ1-5,TGTGCCAGCAGCCTAGGGACGGGTAGCAATCAGCCCCAGCATTTT,CASSLGTGSNQPQHF
TRBD1,TRBV19,-,TRBJ2-7,TGTGCCTCCACGGACAGGAGCTCCTACGAGCAGTACTTC,CASTDRSSYEQYF
-,TRBV7-2,-,TRBJ2-1,TGTGCCAGCACCTCCTTGGGCGGGAACCTTAATGAGCAGTTCTTC,CASTSLGGNLNEQFF
TRBD1,TRBV19,-,TRBJ2-2,TGTGCCAGTAGTACACCGGGACAGTCCCACGCGGACACCGGGGAGCTGTTTTTT,CASSTPGQSHADTGELFF
-,TRBV7-2,few,TRBJ2-3,TGTGCCAGCAGCTCGGGACTGAGCACAGATACGCAGTATTTT,CASSSGLSTDTQYF
TRBD2,TRBV9,-,TRBJ2-3,TGTGCCAGCAGCGTAGCTAGCGGGCCTAGCACAGATACGCAGTATTTT,CASSVASGPSTDTQYF
-,TRBV7-2,once,TRBJ1-2,TGTGCCAGCAGCTTTTTACGTGGCGCTAACTATGGCTACACCTTC,CASSFLRGANYGYTF
TRBD2,TRBV18,-,TRBJ2-1,TGTGCCAGCTCACCAGTAGGGACTAGAGCTCTCGATGAGCAGTTCTTC,CASSPVGTRALDEQFF
-,TRBV28,-,TRBJ2-1,TGTGCCAGCAGTATACAGGCCCGTCCGGGGGTCTTC,CASSIQARPGVF
-,TRBV4-3,-,TRBJ2-3,TGCGCCAGCAGCCAAGATACGGGAGATACGCAGTATTTT,CASSQDTGDTQYF
-,TRBV19,-,TRBJ2-3,TGTGCCAGTAGTATAGGGGGGAGTGGCACAGATACGCAGTATTTT,CASSIGGSGTDTQYF
-,TRBV7-2,-,TRBJ1-5,TGTGCCAGCAGCTTAACCATCAATCAGCCCCAGCATTTT,CASSLTINQPQHF
-,TRBV18,once,TRBJ2-7,TGTGCCAGCTCACCCCTCGCCCCCGAGCAGTACTTC,CASSPLAPEQYF
-,TRBV9,-,TRBJ1-1,TGTGCCAGCACCCACCTCGGGGAACTCACTGAAGCTTTCTTT,CASTHLGELTEAFF
-,TRBV6-6,-,TRBJ2-7,TGTGCCAGCAGGGACAACTACGAGCAGTACTTC,CASRDNYEQYF
-,TRBV6-5,-,TRBJ2-7,TGTGCCAGCAGTTACGATCAGACCTACGAGCAGTACTTC,CASSYDQTYEQYF
-,TRBV18,-,TRBJ2-7,TGTGCCAGCTCAAAAGGACAGTCCTACGAGCAGTACTTC,CASSKGQSYEQYF